The entry below describes one T cell receptor (beta chain). This record belongs to a study of blood T cell repertoires in COVID-19. Trimming removed 1 base from V and 10 bases from J; junction bases left unmatched: 7. The germline gives CDR1 SGHDT, CDR2 YYEEEE. The CDR3 extends over 13 amino acids. Authors' data handling: Researchers report that nucleated cell counts were estimated from reference gene primer amplification. The data were produced by immunoSEQ multiplex PCR, yet TCRdb's version contains in-frame clones alone and is incomplete. For V, J and clone size, that table is used; D and trimming come from the DNA. In the table there are 150,000 to 200,000 clones, about 80% of which are singletons.

The sequenced sample was peripheral blood. The chain couples TRBV5-6 to TRBJ1-1; TRBD1 matches at 7 bases. This receptor was taken from a woman of 80 years or more with acute or convalescent COVID-19. The CDR3 sequence: CASSLPYRGRAFF. The DNA for the CDR3 is TGTGCCAGCAGCTTGCCCTACAGGGGTCGAGCTTTCTTT.